This is a list of T cell receptor beta chains from one sample in a study of shared clonotypes between healthy human individuals. This table comes from immunoSEQ multiplex PCR, and its TCRdb copy is limited to in-frame clones, with some not included. The sample holds fewer than 1 million clones; around 96% are singletons and the top ten take about 0.22%. Sample: naive CD8+ T cells sorted from blood. These receptors came from a young man in good health. Both conserved end residues are part of each CDR3. The D gene is left open where the match is weak. Clone size is stated in some rows and not others, as once, few, many or a class when expanded.

J gene: TRBJ2-2
V gene: TRBV2
D gene: NA
clone size: NA
CDR3 protein: CASLSPGRDGELFF
CDR3 DNA: TGTGCCAGCCTCAGCCCTGGGCGCGACGGGGAGCTGTTTTTT

J gene: TRBJ2-7
V gene: TRBV4-1
D gene: TRBD1
clone size: once
CDR3 protein: CASSQPTGASTYEQYF
CDR3 DNA: TGCGCCAGCAGCCAACCGACAGGGGCATCTACCTACGAGCAGTACTTC

J gene: TRBJ2-6
V gene: TRBV10-3
D gene: TRBD1
clone size: NA
CDR3 protein: CAISRTGDLSSGANVLTF
CDR3 DNA: TGTGCCATCAGCCGGACAGGGGACCTAAGCTCTGGGGCCAACGTCCTGACTTTC

J gene: TRBJ2-1
V gene: TRBV7-6
D gene: NA
clone size: NA
CDR3 protein: CASSRIRDNEQFF
CDR3 DNA: TGTGCCAGCAGCCGGATCCGGGACAATGAGCAGTTCTTC

J gene: TRBJ2-2
V gene: TRBV2
D gene: TRBD2
clone size: NA
CDR3 protein: CASRPGLAIMGGELFF
CDR3 DNA: TGTGCCAGCCGGCCGGGACTAGCAATAATGGGCGGGGAGCTGTTTTTT

J gene: TRBJ2-7
V gene: TRBV5-1
D gene: NA
clone size: NA
CDR3 protein: CASSQGGYEQYF
CDR3 DNA: TGCGCCAGCAGCCAGGGGGGCTACGAGCAGTACTTC

J gene: TRBJ2-1
V gene: TRBV7-8
D gene: NA
clone size: NA
CDR3 protein: CASSKDDTTENEQFF
CDR3 DNA: TGTGCCAGCAGTAAGGACGACACGACGGAAAATGAGCAGTTCTTC

J gene: TRBJ2-1
V gene: TRBV10-1
D gene: TRBD2
clone size: NA
CDR3 protein: CASSDIAGSYNEQFF
CDR3 DNA: TGCGCCAGCAGTGATATAGCGGGCTCCTACAATGAGCAGTTCTTC

J gene: TRBJ2-1
V gene: TRBV4-3
D gene: NA
clone size: NA
CDR3 protein: CASSQDSGFSYNEQFF
CDR3 DNA: TGCGCCAGCAGCCAAGATAGCGGCTTTTCCTACAATGAGCAGTTCTTC

J gene: TRBJ1-1
V gene: TRBV27
D gene: NA
clone size: once
CDR3 protein: CASTGNTEAFF
CDR3 DNA: TGTGCCAGTACTGGGAACACTGAAGCTTTCTTT

J gene: TRBJ2-7
V gene: TRBV7-7
D gene: TRBD1
clone size: NA
CDR3 protein: CASSLGGRGHEQYF
CDR3 DNA: TGTGCTAGCAGCTTAGGAGGCAGGGGGCACGAGCAGTACTTC

J gene: TRBJ2-2
V gene: TRBV29-1
D gene: NA
clone size: NA
CDR3 protein: CSVPGTGELFF
CDR3 DNA: TGCAGCGTCCCGGGCACCGGGGAGCTGTTTTTT

J gene: TRBJ2-7
V gene: TRBV11-2
D gene: TRBD2
clone size: NA
CDR3 protein: CASSSGTSGNSYEQYF
CDR3 DNA: TGTGCCAGCAGCTCCGGGACTAGCGGGAACTCCTACGAGCAGTACTTC

J gene: TRBJ1-2
V gene: TRBV15
D gene: NA
clone size: NA
CDR3 protein: CATSASNLRGINYGYTF
CDR3 DNA: TGTGCCACCAGCGCGTCGAATCTCAGGGGCATTAACTATGGCTACACCTTC

J gene: TRBJ2-1
V gene: TRBV19
D gene: NA
clone size: NA
CDR3 protein: CASSTDYYNEQFF
CDR3 DNA: TGTGCCAGTAGTACAGACTACTACAATGAGCAGTTCTTC

J gene: TRBJ1-4
V gene: TRBV5-4
D gene: NA
clone size: NA
CDR3 protein: CASSPEVTNEKLFF
CDR3 DNA: TGTGCCAGCAGCCCCGAGGTGACTAATGAAAAACTGTTTTTT

J gene: TRBJ2-7
V gene: TRBV5-6
D gene: TRBD2
clone size: NA
CDR3 protein: CASSSLRDYYEQYF
CDR3 DNA: TGTGCCAGCAGCTCCCTCCGGGACTACTACGAGCAGTACTTC